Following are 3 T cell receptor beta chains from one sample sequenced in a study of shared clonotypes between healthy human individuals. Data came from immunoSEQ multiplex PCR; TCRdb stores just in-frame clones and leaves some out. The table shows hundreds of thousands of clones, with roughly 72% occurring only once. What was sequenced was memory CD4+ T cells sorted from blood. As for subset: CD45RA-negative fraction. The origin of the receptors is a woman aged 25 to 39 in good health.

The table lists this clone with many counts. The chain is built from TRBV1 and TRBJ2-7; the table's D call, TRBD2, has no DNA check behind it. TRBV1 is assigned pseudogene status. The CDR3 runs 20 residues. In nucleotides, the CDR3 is TGCACCAGCAGCCAAGCTGCGGGTAGAAGCTACTCCCCGGTGGGTTACGAGCAGTACTTC. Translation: CTSSQAAGRSYSPVGYEQYF.

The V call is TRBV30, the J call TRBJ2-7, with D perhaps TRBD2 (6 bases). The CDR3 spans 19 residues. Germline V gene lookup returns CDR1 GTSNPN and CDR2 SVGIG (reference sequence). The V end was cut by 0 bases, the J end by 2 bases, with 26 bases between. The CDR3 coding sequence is TGTGCCTGGAGTGTACGAGTGCGGGGTGGACGAGGGCTTCCCTACGAGCAGTACTTC. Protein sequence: CAWSVRVRGGRGLPYEQYF.

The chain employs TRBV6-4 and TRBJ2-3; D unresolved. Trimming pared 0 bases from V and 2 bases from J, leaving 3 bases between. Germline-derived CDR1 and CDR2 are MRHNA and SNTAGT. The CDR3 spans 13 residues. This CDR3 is CASSDSYTDTQYF. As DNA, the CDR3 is TGTGCCAGCAGTGACTCTTACACAGATACGCAGTATTTT.